This TCR beta chain was documented in a study of blood T cell repertoires in COVID-19. Across the whole study: Acute and convalescent COVID-19 specimens originated in the United States, Italy and Spain. Nucleic acid was either cDNA or gDNA, and it came from T cells, B-cell-depleted T cells, or PBMCs.

Germline V gene sequence: CDR1 MNHNS, CDR2 SASEGT. The V gene lost 2 bases and the J gene lost 5 bases, with 10 bases spanning the gap. CDR3 length: 14 amino acids. The method was immunoSEQ multiplex PCR; TCRdb's version includes in-frame clones alone and lacks a portion of them. Of 350,000 or so clones in the sample, 87% were seen once. The sample consisted of peripheral blood. The TCR was taken from a woman younger than 45 with COVID-19, enrolled during active disease. The gene calls are TRBV6-1 and TRBJ1-5; the D gene is possibly TRBD1 (6 bases). The CDR3 DNA is TGTGCCAGCAGTGAATGGGGGCAACATCAGCCCCAGCATTTT. Translation: CASSEWGQHQPQHF.